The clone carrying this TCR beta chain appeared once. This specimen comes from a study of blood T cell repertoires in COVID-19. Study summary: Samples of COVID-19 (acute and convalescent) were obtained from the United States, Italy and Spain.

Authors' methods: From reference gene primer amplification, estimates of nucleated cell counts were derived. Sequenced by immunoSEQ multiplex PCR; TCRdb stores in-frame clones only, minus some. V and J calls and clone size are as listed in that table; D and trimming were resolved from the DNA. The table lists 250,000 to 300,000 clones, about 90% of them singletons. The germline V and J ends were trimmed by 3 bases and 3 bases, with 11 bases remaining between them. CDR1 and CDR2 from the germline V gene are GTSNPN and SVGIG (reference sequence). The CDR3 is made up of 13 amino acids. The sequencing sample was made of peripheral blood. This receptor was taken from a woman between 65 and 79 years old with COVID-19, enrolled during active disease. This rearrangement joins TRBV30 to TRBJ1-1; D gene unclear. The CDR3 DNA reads TGTGCCTGGAGGCTAATGTTAGACACTGAAGCTTTCTTT. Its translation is CAWRLMLDTEAFF.